These T cell receptor beta chains were read from a single sample in a study of blood T cell repertoires in COVID-19. The method was immunoSEQ multiplex PCR; TCRdb's version includes in-frame clones alone and lacks a portion of them. The sample has about 50,000 clones; roughly 84% are singletons. The source material was peripheral blood. These TCRs come from a human donor with active COVID-19. The donor label of this sample is uncertain. Both conserved end residues are part of each CDR3. A D gene is named only where the DNA matches it firmly. The listing skips clone size in some rows; elsewhere it reads once, few, many or a size class.

V gene	clone size	J gene	D gene	CDR3 DNA	CDR3 protein
TRBV9	-	TRBJ2-6	-	TGTGCCAGCAGCCCCCAGGTCAGCCCTGGGGCCAACGTCCTGACTTTC	CASSPQVSPGANVLTF
TRBV18	-	TRBJ2-5	TRBD2	TGTGCCAGCTCACGATCAAGGACTAGCGGCCAAGAGACCCAGTACTTC	CASSRSRTSGQETQYF
TRBV5-5	-	TRBJ2-7	-	TGTGCCAGCAGCCAGCACCATACAGAAGAGCAGTACTTC	CASSQHHTEEQYF
TRBV6-5	-	TRBJ2-7	TRBD1	TGTGCCAGCAGTTACGACGGACAGGGTTACTACGAGCAGTACTTC	CASSYDGQGYYEQYF
TRBV5-4	once	TRBJ2-2	TRBD2	TGTGCCAGCAGCTTGGCTAGCGGCTACACCGGGGAGCTGTTTTTT	CASSLASGYTGELFF
TRBV6-2/TRBV6-3	-	TRBJ1-2	-	TGTGCCAGCAGTTACCCGGCCAGGGCCAACTATGGCTACACCTTC	CASSYPARANYGYTF
TRBV29-1	once	TRBJ2-5	TRBD2	TGCAGCGTTGAACCTAGCGGGGTCCGGACCCAGTACTTC	CSVEPSGVRTQYF
TRBV4-3	-	TRBJ2-5	TRBD1	TGCGCCAGCAGCCAAGCGACAGGGACGTTAGAGACCCAGTACTTC	CASSQATGTLETQYF
TRBV4-3	-	TRBJ2-2	-	TGCGCCAGCAGTTACCGGACTCAAATTAAAAACACCGGGGAGCTGTTTTTT	CASSYRTQIKNTGELFF
TRBV7-9	-	TRBJ2-1	TRBD1	TGTGCCAGCAGCTGGGGACAGGGATCATACAATGAGCAGTTCTTC	CASSWGQGSYNEQFF
TRBV13	-	TRBJ1-1	TRBD1	TGTGCCAGCAGCGCCAGGACAGGGGATGGGAACACTGAAGCTTTCTTT	CASSARTGDGNTEAFF
TRBV19	-	TRBJ2-1	TRBD2	TGTGCCAGTAGTCGGCGCGGGGGGCCCGGACGGGAGCAGTTCTTC	CASSRRGGPGREQFF
TRBV18	-	TRBJ1-2	-	TGTGCCAGCTCACCATCTGGGGGCGTCTATGGCTACACCTTC	CASSPSGGVYGYTF
TRBV12-3/TRBV12-4	-	TRBJ2-6	TRBD1	TGTGCCAGCAGTCGGACAGGGCTAACTGTCAGGGCTTTC	CASSRTGLTVRAF
TRBV7-8	-	TRBJ1-5	-	TGTGCCAGCAGCTACAGGGATTTCCTCAATCAGCCCCAGCATTTT	CASSYRDFLNQPQHF
TRBV9	-	TRBJ1-6	-	TGTGCCAGCAGCGTTGATCAGGGCCCAAGCTCACCCCTCCACTTT	CASSVDQGPSSPLHF
TRBV15	-	TRBJ1-1	-	TGTGCCACCAGCAGAGCTCGACAGACGAACACTGAAGCTTTCTTT	CATSRARQTNTEAFF
TRBV28	-	TRBJ2-1	-	TGTGCCAGCAGTTTACACACGGCAGGGGTTGAGCAGTTCTTC	CASSLHTAGVEQFF